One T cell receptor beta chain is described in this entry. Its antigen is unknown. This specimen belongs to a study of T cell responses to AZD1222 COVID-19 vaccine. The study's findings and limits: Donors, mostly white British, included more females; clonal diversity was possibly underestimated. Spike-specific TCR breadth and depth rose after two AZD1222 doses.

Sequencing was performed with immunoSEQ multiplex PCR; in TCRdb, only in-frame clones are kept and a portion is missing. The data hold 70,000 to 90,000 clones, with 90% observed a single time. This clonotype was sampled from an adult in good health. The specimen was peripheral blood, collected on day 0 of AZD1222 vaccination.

CDR3 sequence: CASRPGLAESRGTGELFF. DNA of the CDR3: TGTGCCAGCAGGCCGGGACTAGCGGAGAGCCGGGGCACCGGGGAGCTGTTTTTT. The chain has TRBV19 and TRBJ2-2; 11 bases match TRBD2. CDR1 is LNHDA, CDR2 SQIVND, per germline (reference sequence). The CDR3 consists of 18 residues. Trimming cost V 9 bases and J 4 bases; bases outside gene matches: 16.